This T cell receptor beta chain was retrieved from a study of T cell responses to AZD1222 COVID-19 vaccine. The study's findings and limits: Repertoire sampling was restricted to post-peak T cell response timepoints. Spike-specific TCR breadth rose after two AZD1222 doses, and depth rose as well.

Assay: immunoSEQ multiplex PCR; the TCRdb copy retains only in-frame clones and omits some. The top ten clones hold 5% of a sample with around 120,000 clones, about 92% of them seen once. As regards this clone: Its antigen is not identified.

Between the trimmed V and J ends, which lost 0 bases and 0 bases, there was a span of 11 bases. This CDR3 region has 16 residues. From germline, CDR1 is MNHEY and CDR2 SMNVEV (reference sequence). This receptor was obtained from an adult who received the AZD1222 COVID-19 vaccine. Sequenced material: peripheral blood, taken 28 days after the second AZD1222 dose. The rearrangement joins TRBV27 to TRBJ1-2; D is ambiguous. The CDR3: CASSLSTSTTNYGYTF. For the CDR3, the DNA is TGTGCCAGCAGTTTATCGACGAGTACTACTAACTATGGCTACACCTTC.